The 25 T cell receptor beta chains below all came from one sample that was sequenced in a study of control samples from healthy donors and cancer patients. The repertoire was sequenced with immunoSEQ multiplex PCR; TCRdb's copy has only in-frame clones and lacks some. The sample has 150,000 to 180,000 clones, roughly 94% seen once. Sequencing used blood. These receptors all stem from a man between 35 and 55 years old in good health.

This clone is a singleton in its sample. Here the CDR3 reads CASSEFGGADEQYF. The DNA for the CDR3 is TGTGCCAGCAGTGAATTCGGGGGGGCCGACGAGCAGTACTTC. This chain joins TRBV28 and TRBJ2-7; 8 nucleotides align to TRBD2. The germline gives CDR1 MDHEN, CDR2 SYDVKM. With 5 bases clipped from V and 5 bases from J, the junction kept 8 bases outside the gene matches. The CDR3 is made up of 14 amino acids.

This rearrangement joins TRBV19 to TRBJ1-6; a possible D gene is TRBD1 (5 bases). Trimming left V 3 bases short and J 9 bases short, with 6 bases between. Germline CDR1 LNHDA, CDR2 SQIVND (reference sequence). The CDR3 loop spans 12 amino acids. In DNA form, the CDR3 reads TGTGCCAGTAGTATCGGGGCTTCACCCCTCCACTTT. This gives the protein CASSIGASPLHF.

The chain uses TRBV6-6 and TRBJ1-1, with 10 positions matching TRBD1. The CDR3 covers 15 residues. Germline assignment: CDR1 MNHNY and CDR2 SVGAGI (reference sequence). Unmatched junction bases numbered 5, after V lost 6 bases and J lost 1 base. DNA for the CDR3: TGTGCCAGCAGAAGGACAGGGGGGCCGAACACTGAAGCTTTCTTT. Translating gives CASRRTGGPNTEAFF.

This clone is a singleton in its sample. The chain combines TRBV7-8 with TRBJ2-5; 10 bases are a match to TRBD2. Germline V lookup: CDR1 SGHVS, CDR2 FQNEAQ. The CDR3 covers 17 residues. Trimming took 4 bases from V and 4 from J; bases not matched to a gene: 12. CDR3 DNA: TGTGCCAGCAGCTCCGCCGGGAGCGGGGGGGTGGGAGAGACCCAGTACTTC. Its translation: CASSSAGSGGVGETQYF.

The V gene is TRBV27, the J gene TRBJ2-7, with D tentatively TRBD2 (5 bases). Germline loops: CDR1 MNHEY, CDR2 SMNVEV (reference sequence). The V end was cut by 1 base, the J end by 7 bases, with 20 bases between. The CDR3 totals 16 residues. The CDR3 loop reads CASSLFGDPLLVEQYF. DNA of the CDR3: TGTGCCAGCAGTTTATTTGGGGATCCGCTACTAGTGGAGCAGTACTTC.

CDR3 amino acids: CATSGKGAFEETQYF. The CDR3 coding sequence is TGTGCCACCAGCGGTAAGGGGGCCTTCGAAGAGACCCAGTACTTC. The V and J genes are TRBV24-1 and TRBJ2-5, with 7 bases identical to TRBD1. After removal of 7 bases from V and 3 bases from J, the junction contained 10 bases not matched to a gene. The CDR3 is 15 residues long. The germline gives CDR1 KGHDR, CDR2 SFDVKD.

The chain has TRBV5-6 and TRBJ1-2; D not resolved. The CDR3 runs to 15 residues. Germline V lookup: CDR1 SGHDT, CDR2 YYEEEE. V was trimmed by 2 bases and J by 7 bases, leaving 18 bases between them. The DNA for the CDR3 is TGTGCCAGCAGCTTTCTAACATCGGATCTCAGTGGCTACACCTTC. Translation gives CASSFLTSDLSGYTF.

The V and J genes are TRBV5-1 and TRBJ2-1; D might be TRBD2 (6 bases). CDR1 and CDR2 (germline): SGHRS, YFSETQ. V lost 6 bases and J lost 9, with 22 bases in between. The CDR3 spans 15 residues. CDR3: CASKPPGGVGGEQFF. DNA of the CDR3: TGCGCCAGCAAACCCCCTGGCGGTGTGGGGGGTGAGCAGTTCTTC.

The chain recombines TRBV11-2 with TRBJ2-5, with 11 bases lining up with TRBD1. The CDR3 contains 15 residues. CDR1 and CDR2 (germline): SGHAT, FQNNGV. Trimming took 5 bases from V and 3 from J; bases not matched to a gene: 5. CDR3 sequence reads: CASSPGQGEKETQYF. The CDR3 DNA reads as TGTGCCAGCAGCCCGGGACAGGGGGAGAAAGAGACCCAGTACTTC. The full variable domain, with the rest looked up from reference TRBV11-2 and TRBJ2-5, is EAGVAQSPRYKIIEKRQSVAFWCNPISGHATLYWYQQILGQGPKLLIQFQNNGVVDDSQLPKDRFSAERLKGVDSTLKIQPAKLEDSAVYLCASSPGQGEKETQYFGPGTRLLVL.

To note about this clone: In the same sample, other DNA sequences code for this CDR3. The chain couples TRBV3-1 (or the pseudogene TRBV3-2) to TRBJ1-1; weak D call: TRBD1 (6 bases). Germline CDR1 reads LGHDT; CDR2 reads YNNKEL (reference sequence). Trimming took 3 bases from V and 0 from J, leaving 8 bases between them. This CDR3 contains 14 residues. For the CDR3, the DNA is TGTGCCAGCAGCCAGAGGACAGTGAACACTGAAGCTTTCTTT. Translation gives CASSQRTVNTEAFF.

The rearrangement joins TRBV25-1 to TRBJ2-3; D possibly corresponds to TRBD1 (6 bases). V lost 11 bases to trimming and J lost 2 bases, with 8 bases between them. Germline lookup yields CDR1 MGHDK and CDR2 SYGVNS. The CDR3 covers 11 residues. DNA for the CDR3: TGTGCCGCAGGGGTCACAGATACGCAGTATTTT. Protein: CAAGVTDTQYF.

The rearrangement links TRBV12-3 or TRBV12-4 to TRBJ1-3; D uncertain. The CDR3 length is 12 residues. Trimming removed 3 bases at V and 8 bases at J, with 8 bases between. The CDR3 region is CASSFVLDTIYF. CDR3 nucleotide sequence: TGTGCCAGCAGTTTTGTTCTCGACACCATATATTTT.

V and J are TRBV6-5 and TRBJ1-5; weak D call: TRBD1 (5 bases). This CDR3 has 14 amino acids. V dropped 6 bases and J dropped 8 bases, with 17 bases sitting between them. Germline CDR1 MNHEY, CDR2 SVGAGI. The CDR3 spells CASSPGTPGEPQHF. CDR3 sequence (DNA): TGTGCCAGCAGCCCCGGGACGCCCGGGGAGCCCCAGCATTTT.

The chain links TRBV19 to TRBJ2-7; TRBD1 aligns across 9 bases. The CDR3 has 12 amino acids. Looked up from germline, CDR1 is LNHDA and CDR2 is SQIVND (reference sequence). Unmatched junction bases numbered 6, after V lost 10 bases and J lost 5 bases. CDR3 bases: TGTGCCACAAAACAGGGGGCTAACGAGCAGTACTTC. This codes for CATKQGANEQYF.

V gene TRBV2 combines with J gene TRBJ1-4, with a weak D call TRBD1 (6 bases). Germline-derived CDR1 and CDR2 are SNHLY and FYNNEI. Deletions cut 6 bases from V and 8 bases from J, with 19 bases between. This CDR3 has 15 residues. CDR3 nucleotide sequence: TGTGCCAGCAGCGAACTGGGGGCGGGTGAGGAAAAACTGTTTTTT. Translated, it gives CASSELGAGEEKLFF.

The chain combines TRBV6-6 with TRBJ1-1, with a possible D match to TRBD1 (5 bases). Germline CDR1 reads MNHNY; CDR2 reads SVGAGI (reference sequence). The V gene lost 0 bases and the J gene lost 1 base, with 6 bases spanning the gap. The CDR3 loop spans 14 amino acids. The CDR3 spells CASSYSQGNTEAFF. The CDR3 DNA reads as TGTGCCAGCAGTTACTCTCAGGGGAACACTGAAGCTTTCTTT.

Only one count was recorded for this clone. V and J are TRBV30 and TRBJ1-2; D not certain. The CDR3 contains 12 residues. Germline V CDR1 and CDR2: GTSNPN, SVGIG (reference sequence). Trimming removed 0 bases at V and 8 bases at J, with 10 bases between. CDR3 amino acids: CAWSVKSGGYTF. The CDR3 DNA follows: TGTGCCTGGAGTGTAAAAAGCGGAGGCTACACCTTC.

This chain uses TRBV11-2 with TRBJ1-4, with TRBD1 identical over 7 bases. This CDR3 comprises 15 residues. Per germline, CDR1 SGHAT and CDR2 FQNNGV. V trimming: 5 bases; J trimming: 5 bases; junction bases outside the gene matches: 8. The CDR3 protein is CASSGRRDSNEKLFF. The DNA of the CDR3 is TGTGCCAGCAGCGGGCGGAGGGACAGCAATGAAAAACTGTTTTTT.

This chain joins TRBV19 and TRBJ1-1, with D perhaps matching TRBD1 (6 bases). Germline V lookup: CDR1 LNHDA, CDR2 SQIVND (reference sequence). V lost 8 bases and J 1 base, leaving 17 bases between the germline ends. The CDR3 length is 15 residues. The CDR3 loop reads CASLQTDRRNTEAFF. The CDR3 DNA sequence: TGTGCCAGTCTTCAAACAGACAGGCGGAACACTGAAGCTTTCTTT.

V and J are TRBV7-9 and TRBJ1-5; 8 bases agree with TRBD1. The germline V gene encodes CDR1 SEHNR and CDR2 FQNEAQ (reference sequence). This CDR3 region has 15 residues. J was trimmed by 0 bases and V by 5 bases; bases with no gene match: 3. Here the CDR3 reads CASSPQGASNQPQHF. DNA of the CDR3: TGTGCCAGCAGCCCGCAGGGGGCTAGCAATCAGCCCCAGCATTTT.

J is TRBJ1-2 and V is TRBV12-3 or TRBV12-4; 8 bases map to TRBD1. Trimming took 7 bases from V and 2 from J; bases not matched to a gene: 3. CDR3 length: 13 amino acids. CDR3 DNA: TGTGCCAGCACCCGGACAGGGAACTATGGCTACACCTTC. It codes for CASTRTGNYGYTF.

The chain uses TRBV24-1 and TRBJ2-5; D remains ambiguous. The CDR3 sequence is 14 residues long. Germline V gene data show CDR1 as KGHDR and CDR2 as SFDVKD. Trimming left V 2 bases short and J 2 bases short, with 8 bases between. The CDR3 loop is CATSDSDPQETQYF. CDR3 sequence (DNA): TGTGCCACCAGTGATTCGGATCCACAAGAGACCCAGTACTTC.

The chain combines TRBV19 with TRBJ1-1; the match to TRBD1 covers 8 bases. The V gene's germline CDR1 is LNHDA and CDR2 SQIVND (reference sequence). The trim removed 5 bases at V and 10 bases at J, leaving 12 bases unmatched. CDR3 length: 14 residues. In DNA, the CDR3 is TGTGCCAGTAGTTTGGGACAGGCCGGCGAGGGAGCTTTCTTT. It encodes CASSLGQAGEGAFF.

A few counts support this clone. In nucleotides, the CDR3 is TGTGCCAGCAGCTCCGATTACGAGCAGTACTTC. Its translation: CASSSDYEQYF. V is TRBV7-9 and J is TRBJ2-7, with no clear D. V lost 4 bases and J 4 bases, leaving 5 bases between the germline ends. CDR1 and CDR2 (germline): SEHNR, FQNEAQ (reference sequence). This CDR3 has 11 amino acids.

The chain employs TRBV9 and TRBJ1-1; D gene uncertain. The V gene's germline CDR1 is SGDLS and CDR2 YYNGEE. The CDR3 runs to 13 residues. V was pared by 0 bases and J by 5 bases, with 8 bases between. This chain's CDR3 is CASSVGITTEAFF. CDR3 sequence (DNA): TGTGCCAGCAGCGTAGGTATCACGACTGAAGCTTTCTTT.